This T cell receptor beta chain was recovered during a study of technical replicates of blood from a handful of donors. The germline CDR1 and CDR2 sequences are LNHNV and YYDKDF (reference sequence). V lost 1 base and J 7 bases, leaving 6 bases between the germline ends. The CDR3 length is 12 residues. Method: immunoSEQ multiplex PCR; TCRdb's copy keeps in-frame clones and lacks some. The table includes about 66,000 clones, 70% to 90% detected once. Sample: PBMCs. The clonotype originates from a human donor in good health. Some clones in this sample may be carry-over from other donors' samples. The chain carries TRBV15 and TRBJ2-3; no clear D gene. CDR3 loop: CATSRGANTQYF. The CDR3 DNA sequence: TGTGCCACCAGCAGAGGGGCAAATACGCAGTATTTT.